The 31 T cell receptor beta chains reported below all come from one sample, sequenced in a study of tumor-infiltrating lymphocytes in primary liver carcinoma. The template, roughly 510 ng total RNA, yielded TCR beta cDNA made with a constant-region primer. TCR beta libraries came from three nested multiplex PCR rounds using slightly modified ARM-PCR. The study ran its first two PCR rounds for approximately 10 cycles each, using TRBV1-TRBV30 forward primers and a C-beta reverse primer. TCRdb ran MiXCR on the multiplex PCR reads and lists one entry per CDR3 protein. This table has fewer than 75,000 distinct CDR3 sequences, about two thirds appearing once. Bulk tissue was left unsorted, and RNA and DNA were co-extracted from roughly 20-30 mg of it. The sample consisted of liver tumor tissue from sampling region 4. Subset denoted: tumor region T4, right-lateral pole. The receptor source for this set is a man in his forties with primary liver carcinoma and hepatitis B virus infection.

About this clonotype itself: One end of the junction does not line up with germline, which may come from a read error. The J gene is TRBJ2-2, the V gene TRBV6-5; a weak D match, TRBD2 (6 bases). Germline CDR1 reads MNHEY; CDR2 reads SVGAGI. This CDR3 is 15 amino acids long. The CDR3 loop reads CASSYSSGVTGGLFF. The CDR3 coding sequence is TGTGCCAGCAGCTATTCATCCGGGGTCACCGGGGGGCTGTTTTTT.

The chain uses TRBV29-1 and TRBJ1-1, with D unclear. The V gene lost 3 bases and the J gene lost 0 bases, with 14 bases spanning the gap. This CDR3 is 15 amino acids long. Germline CDR1 is SQVTM and CDR2 is ANQGSEA. The CDR3 nucleotides read TGCAGCGTTGACCACGGTTGGGGAATGAACACTGAAGCTTTCTTT. This translates into CSVDHGWGMNTEAFF.

Comment on this clonotype: The junction differs from germline at one of its ends, possibly a read error. The V gene is TRBV12-3 or TRBV12-4, the J gene TRBJ2-5; a weak D match, TRBD1 (6 bases). CDR3 length equals 14 residues. CDR3 in DNA: TGTGCCAGCAGTTTGTCAGGGGTGCCAGAGGCCCAGTACTTC. Amino acids: CASSLSGVPEAQYF.

The J gene is TRBJ2-7, the V gene TRBV10-3; D is unresolved. Germline loops: CDR1 ENHRY, CDR2 SYGVKD. V lost 4 bases to trimming and J lost 7 bases, with 11 bases between them. The CDR3 runs to 12 residues. The CDR3 DNA sequence: TGTGCCATCAGTGGAGTCGAGCAAGAGCAGTACTTC. Residues: CAISGVEQEQYF.

As regards this clonotype: Compared with germline, one end of the junction differs, possibly owing to a read error. The V and J genes are TRBV4-2 and TRBJ2-7, with D possibly being TRBD2 (6 bases). The CDR3 extends over 16 amino acids. From germline, CDR1 is LGHNA and CDR2 YNFKEQ. CDR3 loop: CTSSQWLSGFTYEQYF. The DNA for the CDR3 is TGTACCAGCAGCCAATGGCTTAGCGGCTTTACGTACGAGCAGTACTTC.

As to this clonotype: A much larger clone differs by one base, so this may be a read error. The chain employs TRBV7-9 and TRBJ1-1, with 9 bases fitting TRBD1. Looked up from germline, CDR1 is SEHNR and CDR2 is FQNEAQ (reference sequence). This CDR3 is 15 amino acids long. The V and J ends lost 5 bases and 8 bases, in that order; junction bases with no gene match: 12. The chain's CDR3 is CASSTIGDRVTEAFF. DNA of the CDR3: TGTGCCAGCAGCACTATAGGGGACAGGGTTACGGAAGCTTTCTTT.

Comments on this clonotype: The junction shows a germline mismatch at one end, possibly a read error. This chain connects TRBV12-3 or TRBV12-4 to TRBJ2-3; 7 nucleotides agree with TRBD1. The CDR3 spans 17 residues. The CDR3 is CASSYRRDSLVTDTEYF. The CDR3 DNA reads TGTGCCAGCAGTTATCGCCGGGACAGTTTAGTTACGGATACGGAGTATTTT.

This clonotype was counted between two and nine times. The chain couples TRBV6-2 or TRBV6-3 to TRBJ1-5; the match to TRBD1 covers 7 bases. The germline V gene encodes CDR1 MNHEY and CDR2 SVGEGT. V trimming: 7 bases; J trimming: 7 bases; junction bases outside the gene matches: 7. The CDR3 contains 13 residues. The DNA of the CDR3 is TGTGCCAGCACCCTCGGGGACAGCCAGCCCCAGCATTTT. Amino acid sequence: CASTLGDSQPQHF.

The chain's CDR3 is CASSQDVPRRGSGSSYNSPLHF. The CDR3 nucleotides are TGCGCCAGCAGCCAAGACGTCCCGAGACGGGGGTCAGGGAGCTCCTATAATTCACCCCTCCACTTT. The genes are TRBV4-1 and TRBJ1-6; weak D call: TRBD1 (5 bases). There are 22 residues in the CDR3. Germline-derived CDR1 and CDR2 are MGHRA and YSYEKL. V lost 0 bases, J lost 0 bases, and 24 bases lay in between.

As for this clonotype: This could be a read error, since a much larger clone is one nucleotide away. This chain links TRBV19 with TRBJ2-7; 8 bases are shared with TRBD2. Trimming took 7 bases from V and 5 from J; bases not matched to a gene: 10. The germline gives CDR1 LNHDA, CDR2 SQIVND (reference sequence). The length of the CDR3 is 14 residues. The CDR3 sequence: CASIATSDAHEQYF. The DNA for the CDR3 is TGTGCCAGTATTGCGACTAGCGATGCTCACGAGCAGTACTTC.

The V gene is TRBV5-4, the J gene TRBJ2-7; 8 bases fit TRBD1. This CDR3 has 15 residues. V was pared by 9 bases and J by 6 bases, with 17 bases of the junction left unmatched. Looked up from germline, CDR1 is SGHNT and CDR2 is YYREEE (reference sequence). The CDR3 loop is CATYSGTGARGEQYF. The CDR3 coding sequence is TGTGCCACCTACTCTGGGACAGGCGCGAGAGGCGAGCAGTACTTC. The variable domain in full, completed from reference TRBV5-4 and TRBJ2-7, reads ETGVTQSPTHLIKTRGQQVTLRCSSQSGHNTVSWYQQALGQGPQFIFQYYREEENGRGNFPPRFSGLQFPNYSSELNVNALELDDSALYLCATYSGTGARGEQYFGPGTRLTVT.

This clonotype was observed at least ten times. The chain has TRBV12-3 or TRBV12-4 and TRBJ2-1, with TRBD2 identical over 7 bases. V lost 5 bases and J lost 9; bases outside the gene matches: 13. The CDR3 totals 15 residues. The CDR3 DNA follows: TGTGCCAGCAGTAAGGCGGGGGACCGGTGGACTGAGCAGTTCTTC. Protein: CASSKAGDRWTEQFF.

Of note for this clonotype: The CDR3 carries no conserved terminal phenylalanine or tryptophan, so it likely arises from a read error. The rearrangement joins TRBV4-2 to TRBJ2-7, with 16 positions matching TRBD2. The CDR3 covers 18 residues. Per the germline V gene, CDR1 is LGHNA and CDR2 is YNFKEQ. DNA for the CDR3: TGTGTCAGCAGTGAAAAACCGGGACTAGCGGGAGGGCCACACGAGCAGTACCTC. Its translation: CVSSEKPGLAGGPHEQYL.

Regarding this clonotype: With a much larger clone just one base away, this may be a read error. This rearrangement joins TRBV11-2 to TRBJ2-2; D perhaps matches TRBD2 (5 bases). Germline V gene data show CDR1 as SGHAT and CDR2 as FQNNGV. V was pared by 5 bases and J by 5 bases, with 15 bases between. The CDR3 has 15 residues. For the CDR3, the DNA is TGTGCCAGCAGCCTAGCCACACTTGCTACCGGGGAGCTGTTTTTT. Amino acids: CASSLATLATGELFF.

In regard to this clonotype: Mismatch with germline at one junction end may stem from a read error. The chain uses TRBV6-5 and TRBJ1-1; D is perhaps TRBD1 (6 bases). This CDR3 contains 14 residues. In germline, CDR1 is MNHEY, CDR2 SVGAGI. CDR3 sequence: CARGYGGAGTEAFF. The CDR3 nucleotides read TGCGCCAGAGGTTACGGGGGGGCAGGCACTGAAGCTTTCTTT.

To note about this clonotype: Sequence at one end of the junction differs from germline and may be a read error. This sequence joins TRBV12-3 or TRBV12-4 and TRBJ2-7; 7 positions match TRBD2. The CDR3 covers 16 residues. CDR3 sequence reads: CASSPWTSGRVSERYF. The CDR3 bases are TGTGCCAGCAGTCCGTGGACTAGTGGGAGAGTCAGCGAGCGGTACTTC.

This clonotype was seen a single time. One junction end disagrees with the germline gene, perhaps due to a read error. The gene calls are TRBV5-6 and TRBJ2-2, with 8 bases lining up with TRBD1. Germline assignment: CDR1 SGHDT and CDR2 YYEEEE. The CDR3 is made up of 15 amino acids. The CDR3 sequence: CASSSGTGVAGELFF. The DNA of the CDR3 is TGTGCCAGCAGCTCCGGGACAGGTGTGGCCGGGGAGCTGTTCTTT.

By sample fraction, this clonotype is medium-sized (0.01 to 0.1%). The J gene is TRBJ2-7, the V gene TRBV11-2; D is unresolved. Trimming took 3 bases from V and 1 from J, leaving 10 bases between them. The CDR3 has 14 amino acids. The germline CDR1 and CDR2 sequences are SGHAT and FQNNGV. CDR3 coding DNA: TGTGCCAGCAGCTTTGACGGAGCTTCCTACGAGCAGTACTTC. This encodes CASSFDGASYEQYF.

Of note for this clonotype: The missing conserved phenylalanine or tryptophan at the end of this CDR3 makes a read error likely. This chain links TRBV6-5 with TRBJ2-7; TRBD1 agrees at 7 bases. The V gene's germline CDR1 is MNHEY and CDR2 SVGAGI. The CDR3 loop spans 16 amino acids. V was clipped by 8 bases and J by 4 bases; unmatched bases: 17. This chain's CDR3 is CASGPGQAASFYEQYL. CDR3 sequence (DNA): TGTGCCAGCGGGCCCGGACAGGCAGCGTCCTTTTACGAGCAGTACTTA.

In regard to this clonotype: A much bigger clone sits one base away, suggesting this may be a read error. The V and J genes are TRBV11-2 and TRBJ2-1; TRBD2 aligns across 7 bases. Unmatched junction bases numbered 13, after V lost 1 base and J lost 13 bases. This CDR3 is built from 15 residues. The germline gives CDR1 SGHAT, CDR2 FQNNGV. The CDR3 DNA is TGTGCCAGCAGCTTAGGCTCGGGAGGATGGGGTGATCAGTTCTTC. Its protein product is CASSLGSGGWGDQFF. Combining the CDR3 with reference TRBV11-2 and TRBJ2-1 gives the whole variable domain EAGVAQSPRYKIIEKRQSVAFWCNPISGHATLYWYQQILGQGPKLLIQFQNNGVVDDSQLPKDRFSAERLKGVDSTLKIQPAKLEDSAVYLCASSLGSGGWGDQFFGPGTRLTVL.

A single count supports this clonotype. A much larger clone sits a single nucleotide away, making a read error possible. The V gene is TRBV7-9, the J gene TRBJ2-2, with a tentative D call TRBD2 (8 bases). This CDR3 is 13 amino acids long. Germline assignment: CDR1 SEHNR and CDR2 FQNEAQ (reference sequence). V lost 5 bases and J lost 12, with 16 bases in between. The CDR3 coding sequence is TGTGCCAGCAGCGACAGGGTAGCGGGGAAGCTGTTTTTT. Translation: CASSDRVAGKLFF.

Concerning this clonotype: A clone one base away is much larger, so this may be a read error. The chain recombines TRBV25-1 with TRBJ1-2, with a possible D match to TRBD1 (5 bases). V lost 5 bases and J lost 5, with 12 bases in between. CDR1 MGHDK and CDR2 SYGVNS come from the germline V gene. The CDR3 totals 13 residues. This CDR3 reads CASSNPGSYGYTF. The CDR3 nucleotides read TGTGCCAGCAGTAACCCAGGGAGTTATGGCTACACCTTC.

In regard to this clonotype: This likely comes from a read error, as the CDR3 has no conserved phenylalanine or tryptophan at its end. This chain joins TRBV11-2 and TRBJ2-7; D ambiguous. The CDR3 spans 15 residues. From germline, CDR1 is SGHAT and CDR2 FQNNGV. The CDR3 sequence: CAGSLSLGITYEQYL. The CDR3 nucleotides are TGTGCCGGCAGCTTATCCTTGGGGATTACCTATGAGCAGTACCTC.

Turning to this clonotype: An end of the junction differs from the germline gene, which may be a read error. This chain links TRBV6-2 or TRBV6-3 with TRBJ2-7, with D perhaps TRBD2 (6 bases). Germline V gene sequence: CDR1 MNHEY, CDR2 SVGEGT. CDR3 length: 13 amino acids. CDR3 DNA: TGTACCAGCAGGGAGGACTCCCACAAGCAGCAGTACTTC. This translates into CTSREDSHKQQYF.

For this clonotype: The conserved phenylalanine or tryptophan is not found at the CDR3 terminus, so this likely reflects a read error. The DNA is left out, because the CDR3 cannot be placed on it with certainty; the CDR3 is given as TCRdb lists it. V usage is TRBV6-1 and J usage is TRBJ2-2; the D call of TRBD1 is as the table states it, not checked on the DNA. Germline CDR1 and CDR2: MNHNS and SASEGT. The CDR3 spans 15 residues, counting both ends. This chain's CDR3 is CASSTLTGGSGELLS.

For this clonotype: A much larger clone lies a single base off, so this may be a read error. The rearrangement joins TRBV5-6 to TRBJ2-1; D ambiguous. Germline V CDR1 and CDR2: SGHDT, YYEEEE. This CDR3 has 11 amino acids. The CDR3 DNA reads as TGTACCAGCAGCTTGGACAATGAGCAGTTCTTC. Protein sequence: CTSSLDNEQFF.

This clonotype was seen only once. Mismatch with germline at one junction end may stem from a read error. The rearrangement joins TRBV5-4 to TRBJ2-3, with 7 nucleotides matching TRBD2. The CDR3 is 14 amino acids. CDR1 and CDR2 (germline): SGHNT, YYREEE (reference sequence). The chain's CDR3 is CDSSSGGSTVTQYF. In nucleotides, the CDR3 is TGTGACAGCAGCTCGGGCGGGAGCACAGTTACGCAGTATTTT. Together with reference TRBV5-4 and TRBJ2-3, the CDR3 gives the full variable domain: ETGVTQSPTHLIKTRGQQVTLRCSSQSGHNTVSWYQQALGQGPQFIFQYYREEENGRGNFPPRFSGLQFPNYSSELNVNALELDDSALYLCDSSSGGSTVTQYFGPGTRLTVL.

The rearrangement links TRBV7-9 to TRBJ2-7; TRBD2 might be the D (6 bases). Germline CDR1 reads SEHNR; CDR2 reads FQNEAQ (reference sequence). CDR3 size: 13 residues. V was clipped by 7 bases and J by 7 bases, with 17 bases between them. The CDR3 reads CASTPRGTGEQYF. For the CDR3, the DNA is TGTGCCAGCACCCCTCGAGGGACTGGGGAGCAGTACTTC.

About this clonotype itself: The CDR3 does not end in the conserved phenylalanine or tryptophan, so this is likely a read error. The DNA is left out, because the CDR3 cannot be placed on it with certainty; the CDR3 is given as TCRdb lists it. The chain is built from TRBV11-2 and TRBJ2-5; the DNA was not compared with TRBD1, the D call given in the table. The length of the CDR3 is 15 amino acids, counting both ends. CDR1 and CDR2 from the germline V gene are SGHAT and FQNNGV. The CDR3: CDSSQGIGKSYEQHL.

Turning to this clonotype: At one end, the junction sequence differs from germline, possibly due to a read error. The V gene is TRBV4-2, the J gene TRBJ1-5; D is unresolved. CDR1 is LGHNA, CDR2 YNFKEQ, per germline. This CDR3 is built from 15 residues. The CDR3 here is CAGSQNFQSNQPQHF. CDR3 coding DNA: TGTGCCGGCAGCCAAAATTTTCAGTCAAATCAGCCCCAGCATTTT.

This clonotype showed up just a few times. One junction end disagrees with the germline gene, perhaps due to a read error. The chain uses TRBV12-3 or TRBV12-4 and TRBJ2-3, with 12 bases matching TRBD2. The CDR3 sequence is 15 residues long. The DNA for the CDR3 is TGTGCCAGCAGTGCCGGGACTAGCGGGTTGGATACTCAGTATTTT. As protein: CASSAGTSGLDTQYF.